The 3 T cell receptor beta chains below were found in one sample sequenced in a study of blood T cell repertoires in COVID-19. Sequenced by immunoSEQ multiplex PCR; TCRdb stores in-frame clones only, minus some. The table includes about 160,000 clones, roughly 84% detected once. The sequencing input was peripheral blood. The receptor source for this set is a man in his forties with acute or convalescent COVID-19.

The V gene is TRBV7-3, the J gene TRBJ2-1, with TRBD1 identical over 7 bases. The CDR3 contains 14 residues. V trimming: 2 bases; J trimming: 7 bases; junction bases outside the gene matches: 5. The germline gives CDR1 SGHTA, CDR2 FQGTGA. The CDR3 sequence: CASSLDPGGNEQFF. The CDR3 DNA reads TGTGCCAGCAGCTTAGATCCAGGGGGAAATGAGCAGTTCTTC. Using reference TRBV7-3 and TRBJ2-1 for the parts outside the CDR3, the full variable domain is GAGVSQTPSNKVTEKGKYVELRCDPISGHTALYWYRQSLGQGPEFLIYFQGTGAADDSGLPNDRFFAVRPEGSVSTLKIQRTERGDSAVYLCASSLDPGGNEQFFGPGTRLTVL.

The gene calls are TRBV2 and TRBJ1-1; 9 bases are shared with TRBD1. The CDR3 length is 14 residues. CDR1 SNHLY and CDR2 FYNNEI come from the germline V gene. V was pared by 5 bases and J by 8 bases, with 9 bases of the junction left unmatched. The CDR3 is CASSSNGGTGEAFF. The CDR3 DNA reads TGTGCCAGCAGTTCAAACGGAGGGACAGGGGAAGCTTTCTTT.

In the case of this clone: The same CDR3 is also encoded by other DNA sequences in this sample. The chain couples TRBV12-3 or TRBV12-4 to TRBJ1-5; possible D gene TRBD1, 5 bases. The V end was cut by 3 bases, the J end by 4 bases, with 7 bases between. The CDR3 contains 13 residues. The CDR3: CASSFGGNQPQHF. In DNA, the CDR3 is TGTGCCAGCAGTTTTGGGGGGAATCAGCCCCAGCATTTT.